This entry features one T cell receptor (beta chain) sequence. The antigen is undetermined. The CDR3 has 16 amino acids. The germline gives CDR1 SGHKS, CDR2 YYEKEE (reference sequence). Trimming took off 0 bases at V and 5 bases at J, with 17 bases between the two ends. The data derive from a study of T cell responses to AZD1222 COVID-19 vaccine. Study context: Pooling was applied to second doses at about 4 or about 12 weeks. The study's findings and limits: Possibly, clonal diversity was underestimated; donors were largely white British and included more females. Seropositive status at baseline applied to only a handful of AZD1222 recipients. No repertoire was sampled before or during the peak T cell response, only after it.

Data came from immunoSEQ multiplex PCR; TCRdb stores just in-frame clones and leaves some out. The sample includes 180,000 or so clones, approximately 93% of them seen just once. This rearrangement joins TRBV5-5 to TRBJ1-1, with a tentative D call TRBD1 (6 bases). The TCR sequence derives from an adult in good health. The starting material was peripheral blood, obtained on day 0 of AZD1222 vaccination. CDR3 region: CASSLVGGRGGTEAFF. CDR3 nucleotide sequence: TGTGCCAGCAGCTTGGTTGGGGGCAGAGGAGGTACTGAAGCTTTCTTT. Based on the CDR3 plus reference TRBV5-5 and TRBJ1-1, the full variable domain is DAGVTQSPTHLIKTRGQQVTLRCSPISGHKSVSWYQQVLGQGPQFIFQYYEKEERGRGNFPDRFSARQFPNYSSELNVNALLLGDSALYLCASSLVGGRGGTEAFFGQGTRLTVV.